Included here is one T cell receptor beta chain sequence, with context. This sample is drawn from a study of blood T cell repertoires in COVID-19. Study at large: There were acute and convalescent COVID-19 samples, and they came from the United States, Italy and Spain. PBMCs, B-cell-depleted T cells, or T cells were the source of the cDNA or gDNA that made up the material.

Per germline, CDR1 MNHEY and CDR2 SVGAGI. V gave up 8 bases and J gave up 4 bases; unmatched junction bases: 5. The length of the CDR3 is 13 residues. Assay: immunoSEQ multiplex PCR; the TCRdb copy retains only in-frame clones and omits some. The repertoire holds around 86,000 clones, with around 84% as singletons. The receptor's source is a man older than 75 with acute or convalescent COVID-19. The genes are TRBV6-5 and TRBJ2-5; 9 bases match TRBD1. The sample comprised peripheral blood. CDR3 sequence reads: CASGQGQGETQYF. CDR3 DNA sequence: TGTGCCAGCGGACAGGGGCAGGGAGAGACCCAGTACTTC.